These 15 T cell receptor beta chains were sequenced from one sample in a study of sequential checkpoint blockade in melanoma. Documented treatment: randomized to nivolumab then ipilimumab (arm A) or the reverse (arm B). Produced via immunoSEQ multiplex PCR; TCRdb's table is partial and in-frame only. The sample consists of around 10,000 clones, approximately 30% of them appearing once. The specimen was tumor tissue (inferred from file names), collected from a patient given nivolumab and ipilimumab in sequence. The receptor source for this set is a human donor with melanoma.

The chain carries TRBV11-3 and TRBJ1-3; TRBD1 matches 7 bases. This CDR3 is built from 17 residues. J lost 0 bases, V lost 5 bases, and 10 bases had no gene match. Looked up from germline, CDR1 is SGHNT and CDR2 is YENEEA. The CDR3 region is CASSQRQGVSSGNTIYF. Written as DNA, the CDR3 is TGTGCCAGCAGCCAGAGACAGGGTGTATCCTCTGGAAACACCATATATTTT.

The genes are TRBV5-1 and TRBJ2-5; 8 bases map to TRBD2. Germline CDR1 SGHRS, CDR2 YFSETQ. Trimming removed 5 bases from V and 1 base from J; junction bases left unmatched: 4. The CDR3 is made up of 14 amino acids. The CDR3 sequence: CASSSGAPQETQYF. The CDR3 nucleotides are TGCGCCAGCAGTAGCGGGGCCCCCCAAGAGACCCAGTACTTC. Looking up the rest from reference TRBV5-1 and TRBJ2-5 gives the full variable domain: KAGVTQTPRYLIKTRGQQVTLSCSPISGHRSVSWYQQTPGQGLQFLFEYFSETQRNKGNFPGRFSGRQFSNSRSEMNVSTLELGDSALYLCASSSGAPQETQYFGPGTRLLVL.

This clone was observed a few times. The chain's CDR3 is CASSRTSYNEQFF. The CDR3 DNA reads as TGCGCCAGCAGCCGGACTAGCTACAATGAGCAGTTCTTC. The rearrangement links TRBV1 to TRBJ2-1; TRBD2 is the table's D call, not checked against the DNA. TRBV1 is shown as a pseudogene. The CDR3 is 13 amino acids.

The chain combines TRBV19 with TRBJ1-1, with 7 bases aligning to TRBD1. From germline, CDR1 is LNHDA and CDR2 SQIVND (reference sequence). This CDR3 is built from 15 residues. Trimming at V came to 6 bases and at J to 7 bases, leaving 14 bases not matched to a gene. CDR3 region: CASRIDREGGIEAFF. The CDR3 DNA follows: TGTGCCAGTAGAATCGACAGGGAGGGGGGGATTGAAGCTTTCTTT.

The gene calls are TRBV7-6 and TRBJ1-6; no reliable D call. CDR1 and CDR2 from the germline V gene are SGHVS and FNYEAQ. V lost 1 base and J 11 bases, leaving 12 bases between the germline ends. This CDR3 is 14 amino acids long. The CDR3 bases are TGTGCCAGCAGCTTAGTAACCGGCCTAACACCCCTCCACTTT. Protein product: CASSLVTGLTPLHF.

This chain connects TRBV19 to TRBJ2-3, with 8 bases fitting TRBD2. With V trimmed by 6 bases and J by 2 bases, 19 bases remained unmatched. Germline V gives CDR1 LNHDA, CDR2 SQIVND (reference sequence). The CDR3 consists of 19 residues. CDR3 amino acids: CASRLGWGGGGPYTDTQYF. The CDR3 DNA reads as TGTGCCAGTAGGCTCGGATGGGGAGGCGGGGGGCCCTACACAGATACGCAGTATTTT.

In this sample, this clone is medium-sized. V is TRBV11-3 and J is TRBJ2-5; TRBD1 is a possible D gene (6 bases). Germline loops: CDR1 SGHNT, CDR2 YENEEA. Trimming pared 5 bases from V and 5 bases from J, leaving 18 bases between. The CDR3 consists of 15 residues. The CDR3 sequence: CASSGDPGVEETQYF. The CDR3 DNA sequence: TGTGCCAGCAGCGGGGACCCAGGGGTGGAGGAGACCCAGTACTTC.

This clone showed up just a few times. This chain connects TRBV18 to TRBJ2-5; weak D call: TRBD2 (6 bases). Trimming pared 3 bases from V and 4 bases from J, leaving 12 bases between. Germline V gene sequence: CDR1 KGHSH, CDR2 LQKENI. This CDR3 is 14 amino acids long. CDR3 in amino acids: CASSPLGRGETQYF. CDR3 DNA: TGTGCCAGCTCACCCCTCGGGCGGGGAGAGACCCAGTACTTC.

This chain links TRBV19 with TRBJ2-3; 11 positions match TRBD2. The CDR3 has 15 amino acids. V dropped 2 bases and J dropped 3; count of bases not matched to a gene: 1. Germline values: CDR1 LNHDA, CDR2 SQIVND (reference sequence). The CDR3 loop reads CASSILAGGTDTQYF. The DNA of the CDR3 is TGTGCCAGTAGTATACTAGCGGGGGGAACAGATACGCAGTATTTT.

CDR3 amino acids: CASSFRGVGNQPQHF. The CDR3 nucleotides read TGTGCCAGCAGTTTCAGGGGGGTTGGCAATCAGCCCCAGCATTTT. The chain uses TRBV28 and TRBJ1-5; 7 bases fit TRBD1. This CDR3 region has 15 residues. Germline CDR1 is MDHEN and CDR2 is SYDVKM. Losses at the gene ends were 3 bases for V and 2 bases for J; bases not matched to a gene: 4. The whole variable domain, remainder taken from reference TRBV28 and TRBJ1-5, is DVKVTQSSRYLVKRTGEKVFLECVQDMDHENMFWYRQDPGLGLRLIYFSYDVKMKEKGDIPEGYSVSREKKERFSLILESASTNQTSMYLCASSFRGVGNQPQHFGDGTRLSIL.

This clone occurred once. The genes are TRBV18 and TRBJ2-3, with D perhaps matching TRBD2 (6 bases). CDR1 is KGHSH, CDR2 LQKENI, per germline. The V and J ends lost 6 bases and 4 bases respectively, with 17 bases between them. The CDR3 consists of 15 residues. Here the CDR3 reads CASSLSWGVADTQYF. The CDR3 bases are TGTGCCAGCTCCCTAAGCTGGGGGGTGGCAGATACGCAGTATTTT.

The chain is built from TRBV29-1 and TRBJ2-1; TRBD2 matches at 7 bases. Germline V gene sequence: CDR1 SQVTM, CDR2 ANQGSEA. Trimming at V came to 3 bases and at J to 9 bases, leaving 8 bases not matched to a gene. This CDR3 has 13 amino acids. The CDR3 DNA sequence: TGCAGCGTTGAGAAGGCGCCGGGGGGTGAGCAGTTCTTC. Its translation is CSVEKAPGGEQFF.

This clone has a handful of counts. The V and J genes are TRBV6-8 and TRBJ1-2; perhaps TRBD1 as D (5 bases). The CDR3 extends over 12 amino acids. The germline CDR1 and CDR2 sequences are MNHGY and SAAAGT. V lost 1 base and J 12 bases, leaving 12 bases between the germline ends. CDR3 amino acids: CASSYCRVGNTF. The DNA for the CDR3 is TGTGCCAGCAGTTACTGCAGGGTAGGGAACACCTTC.

The V call is TRBV19, the J call TRBJ2-7; the match to TRBD2 covers 10 bases. The CDR3 has 15 amino acids. CDR1 and CDR2 (germline): LNHDA, SQIVND (reference sequence). The J segment lost 3 bases and the V segment lost 4 bases, leaving 6 bases of the junction unmatched. The CDR3 reads CASSTPSGGLYEQYF. The CDR3 region has the DNA TGTGCCAGTAGTACCCCTAGCGGGGGTCTCTACGAGCAGTACTTC. Full variable domain (missing parts from reference TRBV19 and TRBJ2-7): DGGITQSPKYLFRKEGQNVTLSCEQNLNHDAMYWYRQDPGQGLRLIYYSQIVNDFQKGDIAEGYSVSREKKESFPLTVTSAQKNPTAFYLCASSTPSGGLYEQYFGPGTRLTVT.

This clone has just a few counts. The genes are TRBV6-8 and TRBJ1-2; no definite D call. With 0 bases removed from V and 8 bases from J, the gap between germline ends came to 19 bases. Germline CDR1 reads MNHGY; CDR2 reads SAAAGT. The CDR3 loop spans 16 amino acids. CDR3 DNA: TGTGCCAGCAGTTACTCGACCCTGGCGGTAACTATGGGCTACACCTTC. Its translation is CASSYSTLAVTMGYTF.